This TCR beta chain was observed in a study of blood T cell repertoires in COVID-19. In the study overall: COVID-19 samples, acute and convalescent, were from the United States, Italy and Spain. PBMCs, B-cell-depleted T cells, or T cells were the source of the cDNA or gDNA that made up the material.

The CDR3 contains 16 residues. V lost 8 bases and J lost 0; bases outside the gene matches: 10. Germline-derived CDR1 and CDR2 are SGHAT and FQNNGV. Authors' analysis steps: Estimation of nucleated cell counts was performed using reference gene primer amplification. This table comes from immunoSEQ multiplex PCR, and its TCRdb copy is limited to in-frame clones, with some not included. V and J calls and clone size are copied from that table; D and trimming were computed from the DNA. This table holds 150,000 or so clones, roughly 82% found once. Recruited during active infection, patients (from Seattle) were subsequently followed longitudinally.

The sequenced material came from peripheral blood. This chain joins TRBV11-2 and TRBJ2-5, with 9 bases lining up with TRBD2. The TCR originated in a woman aged 40 to 55 with COVID-19, enrolled during active disease. In DNA form, the CDR3 reads TGTGCCAGCCGCCACCTAGCGGGAAGCTACCAAGAGACCCAGTACTTC. Its protein product is CASRHLAGSYQETQYF. The whole variable domain, remainder taken from reference TRBV11-2 and TRBJ2-5, is EAGVAQSPRYKIIEKRQSVAFWCNPISGHATLYWYQQILGQGPKLLIQFQNNGVVDDSQLPKDRFSAERLKGVDSTLKIQPAKLEDSAVYLCASRHLAGSYQETQYFGPGTRLLVL.